The entry below describes one T cell receptor (beta chain). The antigen is undetermined. PCR employed 60 Vbeta and 13 Jbeta primers. Under the authors' procedure: A follow-up analysis tallied tens of millions of unique TCR beta chains, roughly 9.9 million shared. The repertoire was sequenced with immunoSEQ multiplex PCR; TCRdb's copy has only in-frame clones and lacks some. V, J and clone size derive from that table, while D and trimming were established from the DNA sequence. The table has 150,000 to 200,000 clones, approximately 85% seen once. The sample comes from a study of cytomegalovirus exposure and HLA in healthy donors. Findings and caveats of the study: DRB1 showed the most TCR associations and HLA-C the fewest in a later analysis, as rates varied by HLA locus. The study put some 160 TCR beta chains on its list as cytomegalovirus-associated. Researchers reported from a later analysis that most CMV-associated TCR beta chains appeared HLA-restricted.

The germline V gene has CDR1 ENHRY and CDR2 SYGVKD. The CDR3 has 15 amino acids. The V gene end was trimmed by 4 bases and the J gene end by 3 bases; junction bases not matched to a gene: 7. V and J are TRBV10-3 and TRBJ2-3; 7 positions agree with TRBD2. The receptor comes from a young man in good health and CMV-seropositive. Specimen: PBMCs. The CDR3 nucleotides are TGTGCCATCAGTGGGACTAGGAAATTAACAGATACGCAGTATTTT. Residues: CAISGTRKLTDTQYF.